This TCR beta chain was recovered during a study of identical twins. Study results and caveats: Models came in too low on out-of-frame TCR alpha sharing in monozygotic twins. For zero-insertion analyses, partial confounding could come from invariant MAIT and iNKT cells.

This clonotype was recorded a few times. Its antigen remains unidentified. A template switching step contributed a universal primer site, while unique molecular identifiers were present in the cDNA. TCRdb fed the 5' RACE reads into MiXCR, producing one record per CDR3 protein. The sample records a few hundred thousand distinct CDR3 sequences, approximately 8.8% being singletons. The CDR3 totals 12 residues. V was cut by 3 bases and J by 5 bases, with 7 bases left in between. In germline, CDR1 is SGHTA, CDR2 FQGNSA. Donors were all healthy Caucasians. The chain is built from TRBV7-2 and TRBJ2-5; no clear D. This clonotype was sampled from a woman between 50 and 59 years old in good health. Sequenced sample: naive T cells sorted from blood. The CDR3 loop is CASSLSYETQYF. For the CDR3, the DNA is TGTGCCAGCAGCTTGTCGTATGAGACCCAGTACTTC.